This T cell receptor (beta chain) stems from a study of blood T cell repertoires in COVID-19. Study-level information: Donors in the United States, Italy and Spain gave samples during acute or convalescent COVID-19. T cells, B-cell-depleted T cells, or PBMCs provided the cDNA or gDNA that served as material.

Per the authors' pipeline: Using reference gene primer amplification, nucleated cell counts were estimated. The table came from immunoSEQ multiplex PCR; TCRdb's copy has only in-frame clones and leaves some out. Clone size and V and J calls were adopted from that table, with D and trimming inferred from the DNA. Of roughly 280,000 clones in the sample, about nine tenths were seen once. Details on this clone: The sample carries other DNA sequences with the same CDR3.

Germline-derived CDR1 and CDR2 are SGHRS and YFSETQ. V lost 0 bases and J lost 2; bases outside the gene matches: 3. The CDR3 is 15 residues long. Sequenced material: peripheral blood. This chain connects TRBV5-1 to TRBJ2-5; 8 positions agree with TRBD2. The source is a man between 50 and 59 years old with acute or convalescent COVID-19. Here the CDR3 reads CASSLEPSGQETQYF. The CDR3 coding sequence is TGCGCCAGCAGCTTGGAACCTAGCGGGCAAGAGACCCAGTACTTC.